The 12 T cell receptor beta chains given below trace back to one sample, sequenced in a study of CD8 T cells in Susac syndrome. RNA amounts of about 0.5 to 1 ug underwent reverse transcription with random hexamers. TCRdb called the immunoSEQ multiplex PCR reads again in MiXCR, with one record for every CDR3 protein. Altogether some 160,000 distinct CDR3 sequences are present, just over 90% being singletons, with the ten largest covering 0.08%. The sample comprised CD4+ T cells from PBMCs. These TCRs come from a human donor in good health.

The chain links TRBV20-1 to TRBJ1-1; D not resolved. Germline V gives CDR1 DFQATT, CDR2 SNEGSKA (reference sequence). The CDR3 runs to 13 residues. Trimming left V 4 bases short and J 4 bases short, with 13 bases between. DNA for the CDR3: TGCAGTGCTACCCGACACGTTGGCACTGAAGCTTTCTTT. It specifies CSATRHVGTEAFF.

CDR3 in amino acids: CASSLRSYRSGEQYF. The CDR3 DNA is TGTGCCAGCAGCTTGAGAAGCTACCGCTCGGGTGAGCAGTACTTC. V is TRBV11-2 and J is TRBJ2-7; D gene ambiguous. V was shortened by 3 bases and J by 7 bases, with 19 bases between the two germline ends. This CDR3 region has 15 residues. Germline CDR1 is SGHAT and CDR2 is FQNNGV.

The chain links TRBV20-1 to TRBJ2-7; D is undetermined. The CDR3 extends over 13 amino acids. V lost 6 bases to trimming and J lost 6 bases, with 18 bases between them. Germline V CDR1 and CDR2: DFQATT, SNEGSKA (reference sequence). CDR3 sequence reads: CSALKPNHAEQYF. The CDR3 nucleotides read TGCAGTGCCCTGAAACCGAATCACGCCGAGCAGTACTTC.

V usage is TRBV20-1 and J usage is TRBJ2-1; a weak D match, TRBD1 (6 bases). Trimming pared 4 bases from V and 5 bases from J, leaving 12 bases between. The CDR3 runs to 13 residues. Germline V gene lookup returns CDR1 DFQATT and CDR2 SNEGSKA (reference sequence). CDR3 loop: CSAILDRDNEQFF. CDR3 bases: TGCAGTGCTATTCTGGACAGAGACAATGAGCAGTTCTTC.

The CDR3 bases are TGTGCCAGCACCAATTCGCCGGTTAATGAAAAACTGTTTTTT. It is translated as CASTNSPVNEKLFF. The V and J genes are TRBV3-1 and TRBJ1-4, with D uncertain. V shed 7 bases and J shed 4 bases, with 13 bases lying between them. This CDR3 comprises 14 residues. The germline CDR1 and CDR2 sequences are LGHDT and YNNKEL (reference sequence).

The V gene is TRBV7-3, the J gene TRBJ2-3; 7 nucleotides match TRBD2. The CDR3 covers 15 residues. V was clipped by 0 bases and J by 6 bases; unmatched bases: 6. The germline gives CDR1 SGHTA, CDR2 FQGTGA. The CDR3 protein is CASSLTAGAVDTQYF. CDR3 DNA sequence: TGTGCCAGCAGCTTAACGGCGGGAGCGGTGGATACGCAGTATTTT. Full variable domain (missing parts from reference TRBV7-3 and TRBJ2-3): GAGVSQTPSNKVTEKGKYVELRCDPISGHTALYWYRQSLGQGPEFLIYFQGTGAADDSGLPNDRFFAVRPEGSVSTLKIQRTERGDSAVYLCASSLTAGAVDTQYFGPGTRLTVL.

V is TRBV28 and J is TRBJ1-1, with D possibly matching TRBD1 (5 bases). The V and J ends lost 5 bases and 0 bases respectively, with 10 bases between them. The CDR3 consists of 14 residues. Germline V gene sequence: CDR1 MDHEN, CDR2 SYDVKM. The chain's CDR3 is CASSAGLMNTEAFF. In nucleotides, the CDR3 is TGTGCCAGCAGTGCGGGACTGATGAACACTGAAGCTTTCTTT.

This chain joins TRBV7-9 and TRBJ2-7; TRBD2 is a possible D gene (5 bases). CDR1 and CDR2 from the germline V gene are SEHNR and FQNEAQ (reference sequence). The CDR3 runs 14 residues. V was trimmed by 5 bases and J by 5 bases, leaving 16 bases between them. The CDR3 coding sequence is TGTGCCAGCAGCGCGGGCCAGGATACCGACGAGCAGTACTTC. Its translation: CASSAGQDTDEQYF. The variable domain in full, with the rest retrieved from reference TRBV7-9 and TRBJ2-7, is DTGVSQNPRHKITKRGQNVTFRCDPISEHNRLYWYRQTLGQGPEFLTYFQNEAQLEKSRLLSDRFSAERPKGSFSTLEIQRTEQGDSAMYLCASSAGQDTDEQYFGPGTRLTVT.

The rearrangement links TRBV7-6 to TRBJ2-2; D is ambiguous. CDR3 size: 14 residues. With 3 bases removed from V and 7 bases from J, the gap between germline ends came to 12 bases. Per germline, CDR1 SGHVS and CDR2 FNYEAQ. The CDR3 region is CASSFPNSFGELFF. The CDR3 bases are TGTGCCAGCAGCTTTCCGAACAGCTTCGGGGAGCTGTTTTTT.

The chain joins TRBV20-1 to TRBJ2-1; D not certain. This CDR3 has 10 amino acids. The V gene's germline CDR1 is DFQATT and CDR2 SNEGSKA (reference sequence). This CDR3 is CSPYGNEQFF. CDR3 nucleotide sequence: TGCAGCCCGTATGGGAATGAGCAGTTCTTC.

The rearrangement joins TRBV20-1 to TRBJ2-7, with D uncertain. V lost 7 bases and J lost 3, with 10 bases in between. The CDR3 covers 11 residues. Germline V CDR1 and CDR2: DFQATT, SNEGSKA (reference sequence). CDR3 nucleotide sequence: TGCAGTGTGCCGGTCCGCTACGAGCAGTACTTC. Translation: CSVPVRYEQYF.

This chain uses TRBV29-1 with TRBJ2-1; weak D call: TRBD2 (6 bases). Trimming shortened V by 5 bases and J by 3 bases, and 14 bases separated the two germline ends. CDR1 is SQVTM and CDR2 is ANQGSEA in the germline V gene. The CDR3 totals 14 residues. CDR3 nucleotides: TGCAGCGTTACCTACAGCGGGTACTACAATGAGCAGTTCTTC. The encoded protein is CSVTYSGYYNEQFF.